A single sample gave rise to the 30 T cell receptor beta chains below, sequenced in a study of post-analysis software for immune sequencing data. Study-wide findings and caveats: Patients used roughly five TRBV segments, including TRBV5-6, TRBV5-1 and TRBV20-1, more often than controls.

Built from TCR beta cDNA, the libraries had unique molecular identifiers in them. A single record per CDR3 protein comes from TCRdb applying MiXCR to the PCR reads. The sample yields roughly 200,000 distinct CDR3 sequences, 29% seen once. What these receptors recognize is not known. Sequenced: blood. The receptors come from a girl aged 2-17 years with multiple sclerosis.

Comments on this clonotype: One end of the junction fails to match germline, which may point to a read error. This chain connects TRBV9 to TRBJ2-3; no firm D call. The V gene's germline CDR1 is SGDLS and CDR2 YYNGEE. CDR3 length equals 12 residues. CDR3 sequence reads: CASSARTDTRYF. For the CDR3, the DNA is TGTGCCAGCAGCGCACGGACGGATACGCGGTATTTT.

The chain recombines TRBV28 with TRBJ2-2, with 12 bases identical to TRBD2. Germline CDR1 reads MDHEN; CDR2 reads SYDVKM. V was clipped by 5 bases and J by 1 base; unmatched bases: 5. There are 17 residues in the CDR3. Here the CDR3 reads CASSRPSGRVNTGELFF. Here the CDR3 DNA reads TGTGCCAGCAGTCGGCCTAGCGGGAGGGTGAACACCGGGGAGCTGTTTTTT.

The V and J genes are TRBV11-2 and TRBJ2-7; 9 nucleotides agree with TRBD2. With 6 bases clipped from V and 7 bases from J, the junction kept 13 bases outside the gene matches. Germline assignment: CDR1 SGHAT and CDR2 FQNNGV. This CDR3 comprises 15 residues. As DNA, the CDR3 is TGTGCCAGCAGTCCAACACCGGGACTAGCAGATGAGCAGTACTTC. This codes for CASSPTPGLADEQYF.

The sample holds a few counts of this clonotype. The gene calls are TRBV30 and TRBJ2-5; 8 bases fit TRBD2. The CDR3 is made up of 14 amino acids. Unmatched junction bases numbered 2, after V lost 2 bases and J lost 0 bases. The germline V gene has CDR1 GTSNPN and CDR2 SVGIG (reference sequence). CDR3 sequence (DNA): TGTGCCTGGAGTAGCGGGGGAGACCAAGAGACCCAGTACTTC. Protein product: CAWSSGGDQETQYF.

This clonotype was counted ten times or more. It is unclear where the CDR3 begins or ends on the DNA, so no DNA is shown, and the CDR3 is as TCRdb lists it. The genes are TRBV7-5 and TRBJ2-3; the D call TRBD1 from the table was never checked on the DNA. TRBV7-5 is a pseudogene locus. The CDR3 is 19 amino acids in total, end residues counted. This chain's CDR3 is CISVPEATDREAETDTQYF.

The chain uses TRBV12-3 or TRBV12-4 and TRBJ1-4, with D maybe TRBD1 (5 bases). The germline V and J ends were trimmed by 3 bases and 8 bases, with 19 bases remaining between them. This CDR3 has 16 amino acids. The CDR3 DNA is TGTGCCAGCAGTTTTCTCTGGGTTGAGGGACCCGAAAAACTGTTTTTT. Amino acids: CASSFLWVEGPEKLFF.

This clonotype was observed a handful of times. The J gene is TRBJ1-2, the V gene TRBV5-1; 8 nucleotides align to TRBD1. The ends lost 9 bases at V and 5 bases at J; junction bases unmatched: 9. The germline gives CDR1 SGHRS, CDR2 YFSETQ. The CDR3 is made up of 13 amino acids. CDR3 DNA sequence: TGCGCCACCAGACAGGGGTTTGATTATGGCTACACCTTC. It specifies CATRQGFDYGYTF.

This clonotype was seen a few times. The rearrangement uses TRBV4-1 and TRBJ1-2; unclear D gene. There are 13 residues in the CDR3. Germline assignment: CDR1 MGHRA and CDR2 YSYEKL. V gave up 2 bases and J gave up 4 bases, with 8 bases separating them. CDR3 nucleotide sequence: TGCGCCAGCAGCCAAACTGCCTTCTATGGCTACACCTTC. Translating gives CASSQTAFYGYTF.

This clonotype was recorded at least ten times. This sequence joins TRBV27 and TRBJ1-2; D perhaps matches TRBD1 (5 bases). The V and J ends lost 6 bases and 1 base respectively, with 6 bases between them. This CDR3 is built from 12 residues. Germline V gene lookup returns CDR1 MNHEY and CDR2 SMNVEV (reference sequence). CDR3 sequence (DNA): TGTGCCAGCAGCAGGGATAACTATGGCTACACCTTC. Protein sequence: CASSRDNYGYTF.

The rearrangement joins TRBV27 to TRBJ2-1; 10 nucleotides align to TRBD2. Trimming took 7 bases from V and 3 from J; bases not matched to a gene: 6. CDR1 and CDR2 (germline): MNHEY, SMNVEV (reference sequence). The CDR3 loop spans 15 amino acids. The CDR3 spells CASNPGTSDYNEQFF. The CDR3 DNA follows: TGTGCCAGCAACCCCGGGACTAGCGACTACAATGAGCAGTTCTTC.

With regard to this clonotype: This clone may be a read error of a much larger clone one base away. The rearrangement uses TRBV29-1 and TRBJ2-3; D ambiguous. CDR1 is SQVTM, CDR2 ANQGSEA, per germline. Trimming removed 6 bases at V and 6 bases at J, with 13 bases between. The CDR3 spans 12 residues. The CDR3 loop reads CSVLPGADTQYF. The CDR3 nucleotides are TGCAGCGTGTTACCTGGCGCGGATACGCAGTATTTT.

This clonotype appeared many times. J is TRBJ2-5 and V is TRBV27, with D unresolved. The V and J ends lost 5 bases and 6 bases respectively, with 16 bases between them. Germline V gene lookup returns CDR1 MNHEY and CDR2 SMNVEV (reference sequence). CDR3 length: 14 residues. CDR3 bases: TGTGCCAGCAGTCCGCGCCTAGATCCGAAGACCCAGTACTTC. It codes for CASSPRLDPKTQYF.

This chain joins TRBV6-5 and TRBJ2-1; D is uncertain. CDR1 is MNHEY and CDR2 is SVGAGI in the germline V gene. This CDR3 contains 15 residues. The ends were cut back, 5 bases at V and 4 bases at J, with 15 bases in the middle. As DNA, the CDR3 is TGTGCCAGCAGTCACGGTAGAGGCGCATACAATGAGCAGTTCTTC. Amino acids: CASSHGRGAYNEQFF.

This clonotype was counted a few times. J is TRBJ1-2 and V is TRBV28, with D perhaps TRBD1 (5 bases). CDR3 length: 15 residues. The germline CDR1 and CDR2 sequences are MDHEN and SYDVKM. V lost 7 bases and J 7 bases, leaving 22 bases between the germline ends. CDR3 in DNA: TGTGCCAGCACCGATCGCGGGAGGGGTACGGGTGGCTACACCTTC. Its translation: CASTDRGRGTGGYTF.

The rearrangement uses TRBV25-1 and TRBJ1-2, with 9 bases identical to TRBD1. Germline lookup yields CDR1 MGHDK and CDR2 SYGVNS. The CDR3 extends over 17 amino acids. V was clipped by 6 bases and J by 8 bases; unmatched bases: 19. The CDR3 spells CASSLGGTGPLTWGYTF. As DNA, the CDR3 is TGTGCCAGCAGCCTAGGGGGGACAGGGCCCCTAACTTGGGGCTACACCTTC.

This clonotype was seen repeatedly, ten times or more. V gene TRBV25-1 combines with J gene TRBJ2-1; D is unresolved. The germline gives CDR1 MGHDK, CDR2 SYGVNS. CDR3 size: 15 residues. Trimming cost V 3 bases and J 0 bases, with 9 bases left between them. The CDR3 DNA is TGTGCCAGCAGTGAGGGGTGGAGCTCCTACAATGAGCAGTTCTTC. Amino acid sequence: CASSEGWSSYNEQFF.

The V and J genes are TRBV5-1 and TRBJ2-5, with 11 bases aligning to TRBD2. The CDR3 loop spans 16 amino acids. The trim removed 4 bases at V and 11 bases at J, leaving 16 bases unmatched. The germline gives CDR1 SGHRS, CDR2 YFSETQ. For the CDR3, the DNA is TGCGCCAGCAGCGAAGGAAGGGGACTAGCGGCGAATGAGCAGTACTTC. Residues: CASSEGRGLAANEQYF.

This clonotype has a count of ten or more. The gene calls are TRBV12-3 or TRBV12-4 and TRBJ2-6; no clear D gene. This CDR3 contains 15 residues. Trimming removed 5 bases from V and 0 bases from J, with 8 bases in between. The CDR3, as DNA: TGTGCCAGCAGTCTTGGATACTCTGGGGCCAACGTCCTGACTTTC. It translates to CASSLGYSGANVLTF.

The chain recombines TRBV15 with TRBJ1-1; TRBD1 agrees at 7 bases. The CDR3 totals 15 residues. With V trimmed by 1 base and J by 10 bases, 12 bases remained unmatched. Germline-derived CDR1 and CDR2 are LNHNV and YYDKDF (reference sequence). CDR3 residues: CATSRVSRGSGAAFF. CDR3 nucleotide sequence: TGTGCCACCAGCAGAGTTTCCAGGGGGTCTGGGGCAGCTTTCTTT.

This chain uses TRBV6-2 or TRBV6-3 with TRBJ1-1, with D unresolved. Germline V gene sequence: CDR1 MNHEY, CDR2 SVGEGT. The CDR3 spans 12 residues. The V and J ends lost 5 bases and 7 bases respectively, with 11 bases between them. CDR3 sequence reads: CASSPLGSEAFF. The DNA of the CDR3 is TGTGCCAGCAGTCCCCTCGGGAGTGAAGCTTTCTTT.

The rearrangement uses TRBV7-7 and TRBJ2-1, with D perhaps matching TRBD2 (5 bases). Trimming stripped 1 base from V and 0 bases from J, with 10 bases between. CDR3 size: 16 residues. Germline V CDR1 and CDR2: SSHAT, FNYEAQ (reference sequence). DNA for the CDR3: TGTGCCAGCAGCTTAGGGAGGACCATCTCCTACAATGAGCAGTTCTTC. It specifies CASSLGRTISYNEQFF.

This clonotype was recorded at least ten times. CDR3 bases: TGTGCCAGCAGCCGGAGCGGGAGTGGGGACTACGAGCAGTACTTC. Amino acids: CASSRSGSGDYEQYF. This chain uses TRBV28 with TRBJ2-7, with 8 bases fitting TRBD2. The CDR3 runs to 15 residues. Germline values: CDR1 MDHEN, CDR2 SYDVKM. V lost 6 bases, J lost 3 bases, and 10 bases stayed unmatched.

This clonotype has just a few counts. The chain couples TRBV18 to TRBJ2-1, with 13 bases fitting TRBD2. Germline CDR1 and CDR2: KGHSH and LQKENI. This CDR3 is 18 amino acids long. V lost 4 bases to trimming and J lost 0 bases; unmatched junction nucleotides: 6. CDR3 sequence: CASSRLAGGQSSYNEQFF. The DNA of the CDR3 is TGTGCCAGCTCACGACTAGCGGGGGGCCAGAGCTCCTACAATGAGCAGTTCTTC.

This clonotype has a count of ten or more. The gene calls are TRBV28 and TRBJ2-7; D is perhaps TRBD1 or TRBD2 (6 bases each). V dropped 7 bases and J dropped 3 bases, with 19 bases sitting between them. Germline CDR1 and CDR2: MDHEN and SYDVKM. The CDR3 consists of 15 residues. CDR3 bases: TGTGCCAGCACCTTAAGGGGGGCGGGCTTCTACGAGCAGTACTTC. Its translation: CASTLRGAGFYEQYF.

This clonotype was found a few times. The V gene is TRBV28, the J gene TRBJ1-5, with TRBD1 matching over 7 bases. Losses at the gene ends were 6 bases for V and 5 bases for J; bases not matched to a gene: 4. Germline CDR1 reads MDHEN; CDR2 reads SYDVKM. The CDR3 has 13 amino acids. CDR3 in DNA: TGTGCCAGCAGCCCGGGACAGCATCAGCCCCAGCATTTT. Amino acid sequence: CASSPGQHQPQHF.

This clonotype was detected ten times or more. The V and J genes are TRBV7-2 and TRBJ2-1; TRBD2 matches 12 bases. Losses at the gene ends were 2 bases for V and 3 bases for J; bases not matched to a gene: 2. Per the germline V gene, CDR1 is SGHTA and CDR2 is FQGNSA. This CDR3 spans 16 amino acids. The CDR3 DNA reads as TGTGCCAGCAGCTTATGGGGACTAGCGGGCTACAATGAGCAGTTCTTC. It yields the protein CASSLWGLAGYNEQFF. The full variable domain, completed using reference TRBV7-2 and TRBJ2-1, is GAGVSQSPSNKVTEKGKDVELRCDPISGHTALYWYRQSLGQGLEFLIYFQGNSAPDKSGLPSDRFSAERTGGSVSTLTIQRTQQEDSAVYLCASSLWGLAGYNEQFFGPGTRLTVL.

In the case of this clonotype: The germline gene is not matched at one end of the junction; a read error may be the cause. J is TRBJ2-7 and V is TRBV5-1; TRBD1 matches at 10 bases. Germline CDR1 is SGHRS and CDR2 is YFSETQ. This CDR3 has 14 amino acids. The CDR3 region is CAGSFGDRGYEQYF. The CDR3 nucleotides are TGCGCCGGCAGCTTTGGGGACAGGGGTTACGAGCAGTACTTC.

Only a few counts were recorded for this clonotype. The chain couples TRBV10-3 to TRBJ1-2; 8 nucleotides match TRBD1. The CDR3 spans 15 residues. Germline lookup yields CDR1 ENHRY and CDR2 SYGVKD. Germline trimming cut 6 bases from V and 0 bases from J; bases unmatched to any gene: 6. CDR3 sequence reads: CAIRSQGGANYGYTF. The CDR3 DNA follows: TGTGCCATCAGATCACAGGGGGGAGCTAACTATGGCTACACCTTC.

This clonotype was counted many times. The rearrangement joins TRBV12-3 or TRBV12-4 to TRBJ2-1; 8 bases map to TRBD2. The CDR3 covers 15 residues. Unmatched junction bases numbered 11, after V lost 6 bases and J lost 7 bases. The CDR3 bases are TGTGCCAGCAGCCCAAGCGGGAGCAGGGTTAATGAGCAGTTCTTC. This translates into CASSPSGSRVNEQFF.

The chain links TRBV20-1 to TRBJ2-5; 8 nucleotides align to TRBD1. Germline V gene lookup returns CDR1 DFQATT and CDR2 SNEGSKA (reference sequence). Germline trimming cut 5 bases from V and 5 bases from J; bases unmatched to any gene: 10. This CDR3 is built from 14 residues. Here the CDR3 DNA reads TGCAGTGCTCCTAAGACAGGGGCTGGGGAGACCCAGTACTTC. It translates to CSAPKTGAGETQYF.